This is a list of T cell receptor beta chains from one sample in a study of blood T cell repertoires in COVID-19. Measured with immunoSEQ multiplex PCR; TCRdb has only the in-frame clones, and not every one. This sample carries roughly 100,000 clones, around 88% of them seen once, and the ten largest clones take less than 4%. The material sequenced was peripheral blood. These receptors originate from a human donor in a cohort sampled during active COVID-19. Both conserved end residues are part of each CDR3. D genes are given only for firm matches. Clone size is given for some rows only: seen once, a few or many times, or a class if the clone is expanded.

D gene	J gene	clone size	V gene	CDR3 protein	CDR3 DNA
NA	TRBJ1-2	NA	TRBV29-1	CSVSPGYGYTF	TGCAGCGTCTCCCCGGGGTATGGCTACACCTTC
NA	TRBJ2-5	NA	TRBV5-1	CASSSPIHSQLADSQEKYF	TGCGCCAGCAGCTCTCCGATTCATTCTCAACTAGCAGATAGCCAAGAGAAGTACTTC
NA	TRBJ1-3	NA	TRBV19	CASSHLIPAGNTIYF	TGTGCCAGTAGTCACCTGATACCAGCTGGAAACACCATATATTTT
TRBD1	TRBJ1-1	NA	TRBV19	CASAGGQGFSEAFF	TGTGCCAGTGCCGGGGGACAGGGTTTCTCTGAAGCTTTCTTT
NA	TRBJ2-5	NA	TRBV30	CAWKPFDRGNQETQYF	TGTGCCTGGAAACCATTCGACCGGGGGAACCAAGAGACCCAGTACTTC
NA	TRBJ2-1	NA	TRBV27	CASSLSRGNEQFF	TGTGCCAGCAGTTTATCACGGGGGAATGAGCAGTTCTTC
NA	TRBJ1-6	NA	TRBV5-1	CASSLGRDGGDSPLHF	TGCGCCAGCAGCTTGGGAAGGGACGGAGGGGATTCACCCCTCCACTTT
NA	TRBJ1-4	few	TRBV5-1	CASSLGGGEEKLFF	TGCGCCAGCAGCTTGGGTGGGGGGGAAGAAAAACTGTTTTTT
NA	TRBJ2-3	NA	TRBV5-1	CASSLGLPTDTQYF	TGCGCCAGCAGCTTGGGACTGCCCACAGATACGCAGTATTTT
TRBD2	TRBJ2-2	NA	TRBV6-6	CASRRLAGQNLNTGELFF	TGTGCCAGCAGGCGACTAGCGGGACAAAACTTGAACACCGGGGAGCTGTTTTTT
TRBD1	TRBJ1-1	NA	TRBV7-3	CASSFSPSGTGGAGAFF	TGTGCCAGCAGCTTTTCGCCTTCCGGGACAGGGGGCGCGGGGGCTTTCTTT
NA	TRBJ1-1	NA	TRBV27	CASSPRTLENTEAFF	TGTGCCAGCAGTCCAAGGACTCTTGAGAACACTGAAGCTTTCTTT
TRBD1	TRBJ1-2	NA	TRBV7-9	CASSYRDRGDSYTF	TGTGCCAGCAGCTACCGGGACAGGGGAGATAGCTACACCTTC
NA	TRBJ2-1	NA	TRBV30	CAWSVLRINEQFF	TGTGCCTGGAGTGTACTTAGAATCAATGAGCAGTTCTTC
TRBD1	TRBJ2-3	NA	TRBV25-1	CASRGTVSTDTQYF	TGTGCCAGCAGAGGGACAGTGAGCACAGATACGCAGTATTTT
TRBD2	TRBJ2-1	NA	TRBV11-2	CATTLSWREVDNEQFF	TGTGCCACCACTCTTTCCTGGCGGGAGGTCGACAATGAGCAGTTCTTC
NA	TRBJ2-1	NA	TRBV28	CASSFALNNEQFF	TGTGCCAGCAGTTTTGCGCTTAACAATGAGCAGTTCTTC